These 31 T cell receptor beta chains came from one sample sequenced in a study of identical twins. TCRdb itself ran the 5' RACE reads through MiXCR, one entry per CDR3 protein. The repertoire consists of fewer than 250,000 distinct CDR3 sequences, with around 8% occurring once and the leading ten covering just under 2%. These data were likewise used in another study, on yellow fever vaccine responses in identical twins.

The sample consisted of memory (CD45RO+) T cells sorted from blood. Receptors were obtained from a young woman in good health.

In this sample, this clonotype turned up many times. This chain connects TRBV4-2 to TRBJ1-4, with D unresolved. The CDR3 length is 13 residues. V was shortened by 8 bases and J by 8 bases, with 15 bases between the two germline ends. Per germline, CDR1 LGHNA and CDR2 YNFKEQ. CDR3 sequence: CASALGEPEKLFF. CDR3 in DNA: TGTGCCAGCGCCCTCGGTGAGCCGGAAAAACTGTTTTTT.

This clonotype was recorded many times. The genes are TRBV28 and TRBJ2-1; possibly TRBD1 for D (6 bases). This CDR3 has 14 residues. V was clipped by 6 bases and J by 9 bases, with 18 bases between them. From germline, CDR1 is MDHEN and CDR2 SYDVKM. CDR3 DNA sequence: TGTGCCAGCAGGGAGTACAGGGTCTCGGGTGAGCAGTTCTTC. Translated: CASREYRVSGEQFF.

This chain joins TRBV6-5 and TRBJ2-3; 12 nucleotides line up with TRBD2. The CDR3 runs to 17 residues. V trimming: 0 bases; J trimming: 5 bases; junction bases outside the gene matches: 6. The germline CDR1 and CDR2 sequences are MNHEY and SVGAGI. The CDR3 reads CASSYSTSGGPKDTQYF. DNA for the CDR3: TGTGCCAGCAGTTACTCAACTAGCGGGGGGCCCAAAGATACGCAGTATTTT.

There are a few counts of this clonotype. CDR3 nucleotide sequence: TGTGCCAGCAGTGCTAGTTTAGGACAGGGGGCCTCTGGGGCCAACGTCCTGACTTTC. It codes for CASSASLGQGASGANVLTF. This sequence joins TRBV2 and TRBJ2-6; TRBD1 aligns across 11 bases. The V and J ends lost 4 bases and 0 bases, in that order; junction bases with no gene match: 8. The germline V gene has CDR1 SNHLY and CDR2 FYNNEI. The CDR3 runs to 19 residues.

This clonotype was observed at least ten times. The chain couples TRBV4-3 to TRBJ2-1; 10 bases match TRBD2. Germline V gene lookup returns CDR1 LGHNA and CDR2 YSLEER. The CDR3 has 16 amino acids. Trimming cost V 0 bases and J 7 bases; bases outside gene matches: 6. CDR3 protein: CASSQDQKTSGNEQFF. DNA of the CDR3: TGCGCCAGCAGCCAAGATCAGAAGACTAGCGGGAATGAGCAGTTCTTC.

This clonotype was detected ten times or more. The gene calls are TRBV7-9 and TRBJ1-2, with D hard to call. This CDR3 is built from 14 residues. Trimming pared 1 base from V and 8 bases from J, leaving 14 bases between. The germline gives CDR1 SEHNR, CDR2 FQNEAQ (reference sequence). CDR3 nucleotides: TGTGCCAGCAGCTTAGTGGAAGCGGGGTTCGGCTACACCTTC. Protein: CASSLVEAGFGYTF.

This chain joins TRBV7-2 and TRBJ2-7; perhaps D is TRBD1 or TRBD2 (5 bases each). The germline CDR1 and CDR2 sequences are SGHTA and FQGNSA. The CDR3 loop spans 14 amino acids. The ends were cut back, 1 base at V and 2 bases at J, with 9 bases in the middle. The CDR3 reads CASSLGGKPYEQYF. The CDR3 DNA reads TGTGCCAGCAGCTTAGGGGGGAAACCCTACGAGCAGTACTTC.

The rearrangement joins TRBV7-3 to TRBJ2-5, with 8 bases aligning to TRBD2. The CDR3 consists of 17 residues. With V trimmed by 5 bases and J by 2 bases, 13 bases remained unmatched. Germline assignment: CDR1 SGHTA and CDR2 FQGTGA. CDR3 nucleotide sequence: TGTGCCAGCAGCGCAAGGGGATCATTAGCGGGGCAAGAGACCCAGTACTTC. Its protein product is CASSARGSLAGQETQYF.

J is TRBJ2-3 and V is TRBV29-1; 7 nucleotides match TRBD1. CDR1 SQVTM and CDR2 ANQGSEA come from the germline V gene. V gave up 7 bases and J gave up 2 bases; unmatched junction bases: 12. The CDR3 contains 15 residues. The DNA for the CDR3 is TGCAGCGCCAGACAGGGCCCCTCGCTCACAGATACGCAGTATTTT. The encoded protein is CSARQGPSLTDTQYF.

The chain has TRBV7-3 and TRBJ2-3; D call uncertain. The CDR3 has 15 residues. Germline assignment: CDR1 SGHTA and CDR2 FQGTGA. V lost 5 bases and J 0 bases, leaving 12 bases between the germline ends. For the CDR3, the DNA is TGTGCCAGCAGCCTTACTCCCTCTAGCACAGATACGCAGTATTTT. Translation: CASSLTPSSTDTQYF.

In its sample, this clonotype was seen many times. The CDR3 nucleotides read TGCGCCAGCAGCCAAGCCGGGCAGGGTGGGTCCCAGTACTTC. Translation: CASSQAGQGGSQYF. J is TRBJ2-5 and V is TRBV4-3; D may be TRBD1 (5 bases). This CDR3 has 14 amino acids. V lost 1 base and J lost 9, with 15 bases in between. CDR1 and CDR2 (germline): LGHNA, YSLEER.

CDR3 DNA sequence: TGCAGTGCTCACAGTTCCGGGACAGGGGGTTACGAGCAGTACTTC. It translates to CSAHSSGTGGYEQYF. The genes are TRBV20-1 and TRBJ2-7, with 11 bases matching TRBD1. In germline, CDR1 is DFQATT, CDR2 SNEGSKA (reference sequence). V shed 5 bases and J 4 bases; nucleotides not matched to a gene: 10. The CDR3 sequence is 15 residues long.

The chain is built from TRBV6-1 and TRBJ2-4, with D possibly TRBD1 on 6 matching bases. The CDR3 is 16 residues long. Trimming removed 0 bases from V and 4 bases from J, with 13 bases in between. Germline V gives CDR1 MNHNS, CDR2 SASEGT. CDR3 loop: CASSEATGQGKNIQYF. Written as DNA, the CDR3 is TGTGCCAGCAGTGAAGCGACGGGACAAGGGAAAAACATTCAGTACTTC.

In its sample, this clonotype is medium-sized. The J gene is TRBJ2-1, the V gene TRBV5-1; the D is unclear. The germline CDR1 and CDR2 sequences are SGHRS and YFSETQ. The CDR3 consists of 12 residues. V dropped 1 base and J dropped 9 bases, with 8 bases sitting between them. The CDR3, as DNA: TGCGCCAGCAGCTTGAATTTTGGTGAGCAGTTCTTC. Translated: CASSLNFGEQFF.

The rearrangement links TRBV29-1 to TRBJ2-7; 8 bases are shared with TRBD1. This CDR3 is built from 13 residues. Germline V gene data show CDR1 as SQVTM and CDR2 as ANQGSEA. V was clipped by 7 bases and J by 4 bases; unmatched bases: 9. CDR3 sequence: CSAGPGGSYEQYF. DNA of the CDR3: TGCAGCGCCGGACCAGGGGGCAGTTACGAGCAGTACTTC.

This clonotype occurred a few times. This chain joins TRBV7-2 and TRBJ2-7; TRBD2 agrees at 9 bases. CDR3 length: 15 amino acids. The germline V gene encodes CDR1 SGHTA and CDR2 FQGNSA. V lost 4 bases to trimming and J lost 2 bases; unmatched junction nucleotides: 6. The DNA of the CDR3 is TGTGCCAGCAGCTCACCGACTAGCGGAACCTACGAGCAGTACTTC. Protein product: CASSSPTSGTYEQYF.

This clonotype appeared many times. This chain uses TRBV6-2 or TRBV6-3 with TRBJ2-1, with D tentatively TRBD2 (6 bases). Trimming shortened V by 2 bases and J by 10 bases, and 15 bases separated the two germline ends. From germline, CDR1 is MNHEY and CDR2 SVGEGT. The CDR3 has 14 amino acids. The CDR3 loop is CASSYGLAVKEQFF. The CDR3 DNA reads as TGTGCCAGCAGTTACGGGTTAGCGGTGAAAGAGCAGTTCTTC.

This clonotype was recorded many times. The chain joins TRBV20-1 to TRBJ2-7; D is uncertain. There are 12 residues in the CDR3. CDR1 DFQATT and CDR2 SNEGSKA come from the germline V gene (reference sequence). V was cut by 4 bases and J by 2 bases, with 9 bases left in between. In nucleotides, the CDR3 is TGCAGTGCTAACCTCCGGCCCTACGAGCAGTACTTC. Its translation: CSANLRPYEQYF.

The rearrangement links TRBV2 to TRBJ2-1, with 8 bases lining up with TRBD2. The germline V gene has CDR1 SNHLY and CDR2 FYNNEI. The CDR3 has 13 residues. CDR3 nucleotide sequence: TGTGCATTCGGGGGGGGGAGGGTCAAGGAGCAGTTCTTC. It specifies CAFGGGRVKEQFF.

This clonotype was seen more than once but under ten times. The J gene is TRBJ2-1, the V gene TRBV7-9; 10 bases fit TRBD2. V dropped 1 base and J dropped 3; count of bases not matched to a gene: 3. The CDR3 contains 16 residues. CDR1 is SEHNR, CDR2 FQNEAQ, per germline (reference sequence). CDR3 sequence (DNA): TGTGCCAGCAGCTTAGTTTCTAGCGGGGGCTACAATGAGCAGTTCTTC. Translating gives CASSLVSSGGYNEQFF.

This clonotype was observed at least ten times. V usage is TRBV28 and J usage is TRBJ1-1; the match to TRBD1 covers 8 bases. V was pared by 6 bases and J by 3 bases, with 3 bases of the junction left unmatched. The V gene's germline CDR1 is MDHEN and CDR2 SYDVKM. CDR3 length equals 13 residues. The chain's CDR3 is CASRYRGYTEAFF. Written as DNA, the CDR3 is TGTGCCAGCAGGTACAGGGGGTACACTGAAGCTTTCTTT.

This chain connects TRBV27 to TRBJ1-2, with D possibly being TRBD1 (5 bases). Per germline, CDR1 MNHEY and CDR2 SMNVEV (reference sequence). The germline V and J ends were trimmed by 1 base and 6 bases, with 12 bases remaining between them. This CDR3 region has 14 residues. In DNA, the CDR3 is TGTGCCAGCAGTTTATTGGGAGGGACCGATGGCTACACCTTC. It codes for CASSLLGGTDGYTF.

V usage is TRBV19 and J usage is TRBJ2-3, with D unclear. V lost 7 bases, J lost 4 bases, and 6 bases lay in between. The CDR3 contains 11 residues. Germline V lookup: CDR1 LNHDA, CDR2 SQIVND (reference sequence). DNA of the CDR3: TGTGCCAGTACGGGCCCAGATACGCAGTATTTT. Translation: CASTGPDTQYF.

About this clonotype itself: This may come from a read error, since a much larger clone is one base off. V and J are TRBV3-1 and TRBJ2-7, with TRBD2 identical over 8 bases. Germline V lookup: CDR1 LGHDT, CDR2 YNNKEL (reference sequence). The CDR3 consists of 17 residues. The CDR3 is CACSLVGVAGSSYEQYF. Here the CDR3 DNA reads TGTGCCTGCAGCTTAGTCGGGGTAGCGGGGTCCTCCTACGAGCAGTACTTC.

This clonotype was seen many times. The chain carries TRBV5-1 and TRBJ2-7; 7 nucleotides line up with TRBD1. Germline values: CDR1 SGHRS, CDR2 YFSETQ. The V segment lost 2 bases and the J segment 6 bases; nucleotides outside the gene matches: 8. The CDR3 has 14 residues. CDR3 protein: CASSLRTTGAEQYF. The CDR3 DNA sequence: TGCGCCAGCAGCTTACGAACAACAGGGGCCGAGCAGTACTTC.

This clonotype came up many times. The gene calls are TRBV2 and TRBJ2-5; a possible D gene is TRBD2 (6 bases). Germline V gene sequence: CDR1 SNHLY, CDR2 FYNNEI. The CDR3 has 14 amino acids. The V and J ends lost 6 bases and 5 bases respectively, with 16 bases between them. Written as DNA, the CDR3 is TGTGCCAGCAGCTCGGGAGCTGCGTGGGAGACCCAGTACTTC. The encoded protein is CASSSGAAWETQYF.

The chain recombines TRBV4-2 with TRBJ1-1; D is perhaps TRBD1 (6 bases). Germline V gene data show CDR1 as LGHNA and CDR2 as YNFKEQ. This CDR3 region has 15 residues. Trimming took off 0 bases at V and 1 base at J, with 9 bases between the two ends. In nucleotides, the CDR3 is TGTGCCAGCAGCCAAGACGGACAGAGGAACACTGAAGCTTTCTTT. This sequence encodes CASSQDGQRNTEAFF.

This clonotype was counted ten times or more. The chain carries TRBV7-2 and TRBJ2-1, with D unresolved. The ends were cut back, 3 bases at V and 8 bases at J, with 11 bases in the middle. The germline gives CDR1 SGHTA, CDR2 FQGNSA. This CDR3 has 13 residues. CDR3 in DNA: TGTGCCAGCAGCTTCGGACGGCAGTATGAGCAGTTCTTC. The encoded protein is CASSFGRQYEQFF.

This clonotype was detected a few times. V is TRBV10-3 and J is TRBJ2-7, with D tentatively TRBD1 (5 bases). Germline assignment: CDR1 ENHRY and CDR2 SYGVKD. Between the trimmed V and J ends, which lost 0 bases and 7 bases, there was a span of 7 bases. The CDR3 has 12 amino acids. The CDR3 region is CAISESKGEQYF. Here the CDR3 DNA reads TGTGCCATCAGTGAGTCCAAGGGGGAGCAGTACTTC.

This clonotype was recorded a few times. The genes are TRBV20-1 and TRBJ1-1, with unresolved D. CDR1 and CDR2 (germline): DFQATT, SNEGSKA (reference sequence). V was clipped by 0 bases and J by 1 base, with 15 bases between them. The CDR3 extends over 16 amino acids. The DNA of the CDR3 is TGCAGTGCTAGAGATCCGGTTAAGGGTTCGAACACTGAAGCTTTCTTT. Translating gives CSARDPVKGSNTEAFF.

A few counts support this clonotype. The J gene is TRBJ1-1, the V gene TRBV6-4; D may be TRBD1 (5 bases). Germline-derived CDR1 and CDR2 are MRHNA and SNTAGT. Trimming removed 0 bases at V and 6 bases at J, with 14 bases between. This CDR3 is 15 amino acids long. CDR3 nucleotides: TGTGCCAGCAGTGACTCGGACGCCCAGGGAGCTGAAGCTTTCTTT. It specifies CASSDSDAQGAEAFF.